This T cell receptor (beta chain) was obtained from a study of blood T cell repertoires in COVID-19. For the study at large: T cells, B-cell-depleted T cells, or PBMCs supplied cDNA or gDNA.

In the source study's methods: Nucleated cell number was recorded as an estimate derived from reference gene primer amplification. Sequencing used immunoSEQ multiplex PCR; TCRdb keeps in-frame clones, though not all of them. V and J calls and clone size are copied from that table; D and trimming were computed from the DNA. This table holds over 85,000 clones, about four fifths found once. The length of the CDR3 is 14 residues. Germline assignment: CDR1 SNHLY and CDR2 FYNNEI. V was clipped by 7 bases and J by 4 bases; unmatched bases: 9. The V and J genes are TRBV2 and TRBJ2-7; 8 bases match TRBD1. The sample consisted of peripheral blood. The receptor was derived from a woman in her sixties or seventies with acute or convalescent COVID-19. In nucleotides, the CDR3 is TGTGCCAGCACTCCGACAGGGGAAGCGTACGAGCAGTACTTC. Its translation is CASTPTGEAYEQYF.